This T cell receptor beta chain was sequenced for a study of T cell responses to AZD1222 COVID-19 vaccine. Study at large: Pooling covered second doses at about 4 or about 12 weeks.

Method: immunoSEQ multiplex PCR; TCRdb's copy keeps in-frame clones and lacks some. Of about 72,000 clones in the sample, more than 75% were seen once. General study findings and limits: Spike-specific TCR breadth and depth went up after people got two AZD1222 doses. Repertoire sampling occurred only after the peak T cell response.

As for this clone: Its antigen remains unknown.

The receptor was derived from an adult in good health. The input for sequencing was peripheral blood, taken on day 0 of AZD1222 vaccination.

The CDR3 sequence: CASSLRRGATEAFF. CDR3 DNA: TGTGCCAGCAGCTTGCGTCGGGGCGCCACTGAAGCTTTCTTT. The chain has TRBV5-4 and TRBJ1-1; perhaps TRBD1 as D (5 bases). Germline V CDR1 and CDR2: SGHNT, YYREEE (reference sequence). Between the trimmed V and J ends, which lost 1 base and 4 bases, there was a span of 11 bases. The CDR3 runs to 14 residues.